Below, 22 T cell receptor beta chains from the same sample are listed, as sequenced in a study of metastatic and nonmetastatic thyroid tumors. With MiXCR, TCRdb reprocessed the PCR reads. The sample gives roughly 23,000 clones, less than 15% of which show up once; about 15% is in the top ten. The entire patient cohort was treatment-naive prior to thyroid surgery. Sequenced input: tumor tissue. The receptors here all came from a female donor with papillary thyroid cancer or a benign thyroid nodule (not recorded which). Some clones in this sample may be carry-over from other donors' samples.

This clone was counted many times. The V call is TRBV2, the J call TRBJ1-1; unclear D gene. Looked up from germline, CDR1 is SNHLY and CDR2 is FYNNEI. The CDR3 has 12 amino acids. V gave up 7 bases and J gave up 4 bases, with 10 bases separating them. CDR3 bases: TGTGCCAGCACCGGAGGGTCCACTGAAGCTTTCTTT. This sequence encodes CASTGGSTEAFF.

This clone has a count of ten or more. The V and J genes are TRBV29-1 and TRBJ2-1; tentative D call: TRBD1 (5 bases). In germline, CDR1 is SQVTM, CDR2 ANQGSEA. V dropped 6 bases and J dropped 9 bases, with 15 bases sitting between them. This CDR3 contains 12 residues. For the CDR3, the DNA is TGCAGCGTGGCCGATCGTAGGGGTGAGCAGTTCTTC. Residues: CSVADRRGEQFF.

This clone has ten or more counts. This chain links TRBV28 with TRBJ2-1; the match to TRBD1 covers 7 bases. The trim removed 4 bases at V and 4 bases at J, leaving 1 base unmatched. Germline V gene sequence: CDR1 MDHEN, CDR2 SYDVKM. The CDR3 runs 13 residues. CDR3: CASSSGGYNEQFF. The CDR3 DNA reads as TGTGCCAGCAGTTCAGGGGGTTACAATGAGCAGTTCTTC.

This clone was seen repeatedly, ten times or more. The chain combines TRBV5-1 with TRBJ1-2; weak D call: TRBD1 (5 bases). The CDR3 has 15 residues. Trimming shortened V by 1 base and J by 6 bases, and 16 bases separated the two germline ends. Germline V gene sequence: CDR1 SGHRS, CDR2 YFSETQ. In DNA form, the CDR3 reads TGCGCCAGCAGCTTGAATGAGGGGTCGGGGCATGGCTACACCTTC. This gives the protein CASSLNEGSGHGYTF.

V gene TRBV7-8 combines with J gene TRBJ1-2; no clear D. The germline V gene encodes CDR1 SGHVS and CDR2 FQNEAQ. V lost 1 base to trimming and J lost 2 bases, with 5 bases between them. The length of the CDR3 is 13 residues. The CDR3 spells CASSLGWNYGYTF. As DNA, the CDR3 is TGTGCCAGCAGCTTAGGTTGGAACTATGGCTACACCTTC.

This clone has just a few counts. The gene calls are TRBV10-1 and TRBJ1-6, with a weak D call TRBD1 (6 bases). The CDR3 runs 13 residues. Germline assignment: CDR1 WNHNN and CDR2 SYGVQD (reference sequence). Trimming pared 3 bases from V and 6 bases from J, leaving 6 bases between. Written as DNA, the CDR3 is TGCGCCAGCAGTGAACAGGGTAATTCACCCCTCCACTTT. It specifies CASSEQGNSPLHF.

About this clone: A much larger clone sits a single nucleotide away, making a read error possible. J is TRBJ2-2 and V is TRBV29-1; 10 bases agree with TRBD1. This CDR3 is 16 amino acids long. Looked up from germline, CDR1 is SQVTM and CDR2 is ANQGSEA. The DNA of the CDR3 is TGCATCGTTGAGGTCGGGACAGGGGATAAAGTCGGGGAGCTGTTTTTT. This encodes CIVEVGTGDKVGELFF.

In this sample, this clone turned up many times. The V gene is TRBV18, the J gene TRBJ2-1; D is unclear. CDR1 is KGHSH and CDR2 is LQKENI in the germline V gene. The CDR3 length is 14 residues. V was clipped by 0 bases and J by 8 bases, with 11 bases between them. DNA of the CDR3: TGTGCCAGCTCACCACCGGTGGCTGGGGATGAGCAGTTCTTC. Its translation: CASSPPVAGDEQFF. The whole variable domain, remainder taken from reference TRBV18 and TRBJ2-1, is NAGVMQNPRHLVRRRGQEARLRCSPMKGHSHVYWYRQLPEEGLKFMVYLQKENIIDESGMPKERFSAEFPKEGPSILRIQQVVRGDSAAYFCASSPPVAGDEQFFGPGTRLTVL.

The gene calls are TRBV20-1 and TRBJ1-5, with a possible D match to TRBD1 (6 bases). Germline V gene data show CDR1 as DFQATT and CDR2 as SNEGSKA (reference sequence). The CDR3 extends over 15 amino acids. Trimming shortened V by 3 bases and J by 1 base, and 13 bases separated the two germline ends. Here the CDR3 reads CSARRSGHSNQPQHF. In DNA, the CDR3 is TGCAGTGCTAGGCGCTCGGGACACAGCAATCAGCCCCAGCATTTT.

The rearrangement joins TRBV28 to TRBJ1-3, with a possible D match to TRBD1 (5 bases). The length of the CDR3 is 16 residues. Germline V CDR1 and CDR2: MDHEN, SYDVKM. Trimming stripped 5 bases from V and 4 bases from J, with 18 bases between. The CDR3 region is CASSPGRWGSGNTIYF. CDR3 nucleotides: TGTGCCAGCAGTCCGGGACGGTGGGGCTCCGGAAACACCATATATTTT.

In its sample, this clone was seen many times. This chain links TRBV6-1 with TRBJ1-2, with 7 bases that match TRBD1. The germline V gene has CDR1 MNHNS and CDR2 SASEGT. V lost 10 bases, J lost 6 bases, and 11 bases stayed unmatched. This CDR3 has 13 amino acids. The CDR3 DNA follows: TGTGCCACCTATAACTCCGGGACAGATGGCTACACCTTC. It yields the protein CATYNSGTDGYTF.

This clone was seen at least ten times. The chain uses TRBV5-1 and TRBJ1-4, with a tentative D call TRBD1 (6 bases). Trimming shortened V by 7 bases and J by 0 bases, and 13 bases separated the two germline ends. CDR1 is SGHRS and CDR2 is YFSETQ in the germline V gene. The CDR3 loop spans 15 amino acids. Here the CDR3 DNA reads TGCGCCAGCGGACAAACAGGGACAACTAATGAAAAACTGTTTTTT. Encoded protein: CASGQTGTTNEKLFF.

DNA of the CDR3: TGCAGTGCTAGGAGCGGGAGGGCCTCAGAGACCCAGTACTTC. Protein product: CSARSGRASETQYF. V usage is TRBV20-1 and J usage is TRBJ2-5, with TRBD2 identical over 10 bases. V shed 3 bases, J shed 4 bases, and the junction held 5 bases outside the gene matches. The CDR3 totals 14 residues. Germline V gene lookup returns CDR1 DFQATT and CDR2 SNEGSKA (reference sequence).

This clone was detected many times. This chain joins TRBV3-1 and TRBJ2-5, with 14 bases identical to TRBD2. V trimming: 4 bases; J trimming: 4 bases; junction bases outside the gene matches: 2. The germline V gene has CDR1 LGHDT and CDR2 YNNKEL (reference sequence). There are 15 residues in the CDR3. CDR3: CASSPTSGGVETQYF. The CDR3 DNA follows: TGTGCCAGCAGCCCGACTAGCGGGGGGGTAGAGACCCAGTACTTC.

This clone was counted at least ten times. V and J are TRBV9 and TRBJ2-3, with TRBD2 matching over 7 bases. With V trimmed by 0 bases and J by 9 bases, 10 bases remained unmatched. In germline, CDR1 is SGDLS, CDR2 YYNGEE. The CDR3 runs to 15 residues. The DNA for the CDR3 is TGTGCCAGCAGCGTAGGGGGGAGGGTGCAGACGACGCAGTATTTT. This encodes CASSVGGRVQTTQYF.

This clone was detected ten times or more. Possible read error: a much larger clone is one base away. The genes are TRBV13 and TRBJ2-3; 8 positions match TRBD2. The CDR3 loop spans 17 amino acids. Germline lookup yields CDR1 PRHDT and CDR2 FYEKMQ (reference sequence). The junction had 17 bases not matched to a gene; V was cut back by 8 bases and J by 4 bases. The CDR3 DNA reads TGTGCCAGCGGCTCGAGGGGCGGGGGGCCTGAGGCAGATACGCAGTATTTT. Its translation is CASGSRGGGPEADTQYF.

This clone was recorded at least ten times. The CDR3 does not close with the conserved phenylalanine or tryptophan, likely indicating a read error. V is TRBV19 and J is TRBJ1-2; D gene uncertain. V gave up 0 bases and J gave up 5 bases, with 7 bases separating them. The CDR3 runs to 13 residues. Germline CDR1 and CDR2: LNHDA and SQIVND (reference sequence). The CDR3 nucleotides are TGTGCCAGTAGTATAGAGCGTGGTTATGGCTACACCCTC. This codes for CASSIERGYGYTL.

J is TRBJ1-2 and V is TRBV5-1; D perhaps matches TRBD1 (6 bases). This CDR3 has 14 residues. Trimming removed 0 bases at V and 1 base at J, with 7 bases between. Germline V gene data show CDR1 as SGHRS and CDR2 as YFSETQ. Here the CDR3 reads CASSLGTDNYGYTF. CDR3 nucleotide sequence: TGCGCCAGCAGCTTGGGGACAGATAACTATGGCTACACCTTC. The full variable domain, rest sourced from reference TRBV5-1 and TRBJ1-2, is KAGVTQTPRYLIKTRGQQVTLSCSPISGHRSVSWYQQTPGQGLQFLFEYFSETQRNKGNFPGRFSGRQFSNSRSEMNVSTLELGDSALYLCASSLGTDNYGYTFGSGTRLTVV.

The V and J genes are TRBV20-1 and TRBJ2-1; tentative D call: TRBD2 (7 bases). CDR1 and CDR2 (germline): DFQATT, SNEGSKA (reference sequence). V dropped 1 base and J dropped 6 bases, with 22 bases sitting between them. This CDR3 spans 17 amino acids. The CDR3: CSARAGGVAVGSNEQFF. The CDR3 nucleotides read TGCAGTGCTAGAGCGGGGGGCGTTGCCGTAGGGTCCAATGAGCAGTTCTTC.

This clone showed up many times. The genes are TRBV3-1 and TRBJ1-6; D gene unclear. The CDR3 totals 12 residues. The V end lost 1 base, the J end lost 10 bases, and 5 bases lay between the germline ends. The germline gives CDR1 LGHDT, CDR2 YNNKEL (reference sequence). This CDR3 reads CASSQVHSPLHF. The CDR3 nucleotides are TGTGCCAGCAGCCAAGTACACTCACCCCTCCACTTT.

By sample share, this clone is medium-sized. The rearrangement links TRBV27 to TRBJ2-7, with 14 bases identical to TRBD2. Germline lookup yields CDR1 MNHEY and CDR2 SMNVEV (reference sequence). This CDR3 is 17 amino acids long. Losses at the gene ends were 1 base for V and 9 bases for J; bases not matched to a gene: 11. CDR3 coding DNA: TGTGCCAGCAGTTTATGGGGGGGGACTAGCGGGAGATTGTCGCAGTACTTC. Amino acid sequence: CASSLWGGTSGRLSQYF.

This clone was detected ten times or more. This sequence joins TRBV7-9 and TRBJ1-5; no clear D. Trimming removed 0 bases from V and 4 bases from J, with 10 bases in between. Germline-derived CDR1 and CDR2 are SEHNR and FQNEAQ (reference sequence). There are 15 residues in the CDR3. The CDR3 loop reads CASSLAQGPNQPQHF. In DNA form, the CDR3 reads TGTGCCAGCAGCTTAGCGCAAGGGCCTAATCAGCCCCAGCATTTT. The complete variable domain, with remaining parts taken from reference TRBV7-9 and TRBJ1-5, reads DTGVSQNPRHKITKRGQNVTFRCDPISEHNRLYWYRQTLGQGPEFLTYFQNEAQLEKSRLLSDRFSAERPKGSFSTLEIQRTEQGDSAMYLCASSLAQGPNQPQHFGDGTRLSIL.